This TCR beta chain was sequenced in a study of T cell responses to AZD1222 COVID-19 vaccine. Study summary: Second doses were pooled across both intervals (about 4 or about 12 weeks).

The table came from immunoSEQ multiplex PCR; TCRdb's copy has only in-frame clones and leaves some out. The table has 150,000 to 200,000 clones, 80% to 95% seen once; the top ten hold approximately 2.2%. With regard to this clone: Its target is unknown.

Findings of the study overall: White British donors predominated, females outnumbered males, and clonal diversity was possibly underestimated.

Sample: peripheral blood, taken on day 0 of AZD1222 vaccination. This TCR was recovered from an adult in good health.

DNA of the CDR3: TGTGCCAGCAGCCAAGATCGCGGACAAGCAAATGAAAAACTGTTTTTT. It codes for CASSQDRGQANEKLFF. V and J are TRBV4-2 and TRBJ1-4, with D possibly being TRBD1 (5 bases). The CDR3 has 16 amino acids. The V gene lost 0 bases and the J gene lost 5 bases, with 13 bases spanning the gap. Germline CDR1 LGHNA, CDR2 YNFKEQ.